The present TCR beta chain was sequenced within a study of radiotherapy plus CTLA-4 blockade in lung cancer. CDR3 size: 14 residues. Unmatched junction bases numbered 7, after V lost 5 bases and J lost 9 bases. The germline V gene has CDR1 PRHDT and CDR2 FYEKMQ (reference sequence). The method was immunoSEQ multiplex PCR; TCRdb's version includes in-frame clones alone and lacks a portion of them. The sample carries about 14,000 clones, around 87% recorded once. The TCR originated in a human donor with non-small cell lung cancer that progressed on radiotherapy plus ipilimumab. Some clones in this sample may be carry-over from other donors' samples. The chain carries TRBV13 and TRBJ2-1; 10 positions match TRBD2. The specimen was peripheral blood, collected from a patient treated with radiotherapy plus ipilimumab. The CDR3 DNA reads TGTGCCAGCAGCGTTCTAGCGGGAGAATTTGAGCAGTTCTTC. Residues: CASSVLAGEFEQFF.